The clone carrying this T cell receptor beta chain was seen once. This sample stems from a study of blood T cell repertoires in COVID-19. For the study at large: Acute and convalescent COVID-19 specimens originated in the United States, Italy and Spain. T cells, B-cell-depleted T cells, or PBMCs supplied cDNA or gDNA.

V gave up 6 bases and J gave up 7 bases; unmatched junction bases: 11. CDR3 length equals 14 residues. CDR1 is SQVTM and CDR2 is ANQGSEA in the germline V gene. Authors' analysis steps: Using reference gene primer amplification, nucleated cell counts were estimated. Method: immunoSEQ multiplex PCR; TCRdb's copy keeps in-frame clones and lacks some. That table furnishes V, J and clone size, whereas the DNA furnished D and trimming. The sample holds 45,000 to 55,000 clones; about nine tenths are singletons and the top ten take about 8.3%. The receptor's source is a man aged 50-59 years with active COVID-19. Sequencing used peripheral blood. This sequence joins TRBV29-1 and TRBJ1-4, with 7 bases that match TRBD1. As DNA, the CDR3 is TGCAGCGTCTCCCCTTTAGGGGGCACTGAAAAACTGTTTTTT. Translating it yields CSVSPLGGTEKLFF. The full variable domain, with the rest looked up from reference TRBV29-1 and TRBJ1-4, is SAVISQKPSRDICQRGTSLTIQCQVDSQVTMMFWYRQQPGQSLTLIATANQGSEATYESGFVIDKFPISRPNLTFSTLTVSNMSPEDSSIYLCSVSPLGGTEKLFFGSGTQLSVL.